The 16 T cell receptor beta chains listed next were all sequenced from one sample in a study of long-term antiretroviral therapy in people with HIV. Runs used v3.0 of the immunoSEQ assay and were done at survey level. Only in-frame clones appear in the TCRdb table, and some are missing; sequencing was by immunoSEQ multiplex PCR. The sample comprises about 39,000 clones, roughly 90% of which are singletons, and roughly 4% rests with the top ten. The sequencing used unsorted PBMCs, collected 1.2 years after starting antiretroviral therapy. These receptors originate from a woman aged 50 to 60 with HIV.

This chain links TRBV6-1 with TRBJ1-6; unclear D gene. The CDR3 is 13 amino acids. Trimming removed 2 bases at V and 7 bases at J, with 6 bases between. Germline V gives CDR1 MNHNS, CDR2 SASEGT. The CDR3 nucleotides read TGTGCCAGCAGTGAATCTTTCAATTCACCCCTCCACTTT. The encoded protein is CASSESFNSPLHF.

The chain joins TRBV10-2 to TRBJ2-5; D is undetermined. The V end lost 5 bases, the J end lost 5 bases, and 9 bases lay between the germline ends. CDR1 is WSHSY, CDR2 SAAADI, per germline. The CDR3 covers 12 residues. The CDR3 sequence is CASSWVGETQYF. The CDR3 DNA follows: TGCGCCAGCAGTTGGGTTGGTGAGACCCAGTACTTC.

The V gene is TRBV9, the J gene TRBJ2-7; 11 bases agree with TRBD1. Trimming cost V 4 bases and J 4 bases; bases outside gene matches: 13. Germline V gives CDR1 SGDLS, CDR2 YYNGEE. The CDR3 runs to 17 residues. In DNA form, the CDR3 reads TGTGCCAGCAGCCCGGGGGAAGGACAGGGGGCGCGTTACGAGCAGTACTTC. Translating it yields CASSPGEGQGARYEQYF.

V and J are TRBV25-1 and TRBJ1-1, with 7 positions matching TRBD1. V was pared by 4 bases and J by 3 bases, with 2 bases of the junction left unmatched. Germline V gives CDR1 MGHDK, CDR2 SYGVNS. There are 13 residues in the CDR3. In DNA, the CDR3 is TGTGCCAGCAGTGGAACAGGGGACACTGAAGCTTTCTTT. Its protein product is CASSGTGDTEAFF.

The chain employs TRBV29-1 and TRBJ1-1, with D perhaps TRBD1 (5 bases). Germline assignment: CDR1 SQVTM and CDR2 ANQGSEA. The CDR3 consists of 15 residues. Trimming shortened V by 6 bases and J by 3 bases, and 20 bases separated the two germline ends. In DNA form, the CDR3 reads TGCAGCGTCCACACCTCAGGGAAAAGACACACTGAAGCTTTCTTT. The encoded protein is CSVHTSGKRHTEAFF.

This rearrangement joins TRBV6-5 to TRBJ1-2, with D hard to call. CDR3 size: 11 residues. CDR1 is MNHEY, CDR2 SVGAGI, per germline. Between the trimmed V and J ends, which lost 6 bases and 4 bases, there was a span of 6 bases. This chain's CDR3 is CASRAAYGYTF. The CDR3 DNA sequence: TGTGCCAGCAGGGCTGCCTATGGCTACACCTTC.

The chain has TRBV18 and TRBJ1-3; D is ambiguous. The V and J ends lost 3 bases and 0 bases respectively, with 15 bases between them. The germline CDR1 and CDR2 sequences are KGHSH and LQKENI. This CDR3 has 17 residues. This chain's CDR3 is CASSPTAWGFSGNTIYF. The CDR3 DNA is TGTGCCAGCTCACCCACGGCCTGGGGATTCTCTGGAAACACCATATATTTT.

This chain links TRBV27 with TRBJ1-5, with D tentatively TRBD1 (5 bases). This CDR3 region has 15 residues. Germline CDR1 reads MNHEY; CDR2 reads SMNVEV (reference sequence). The V and J ends lost 3 bases and 1 base respectively, with 10 bases between them. The CDR3 region is CASSLAGSSNQPQHF. DNA for the CDR3: TGTGCCAGCAGTTTGGCAGGGTCAAGCAATCAGCCCCAGCATTTT.

V and J are TRBV29-1 and TRBJ1-1; 9 nucleotides agree with TRBD1. J lost 3 bases, V lost 4 bases, and 0 bases had no gene match. This CDR3 has 12 amino acids. In germline, CDR1 is SQVTM, CDR2 ANQGSEA. The CDR3 loop reads CSVGTGDTEAFF. CDR3 sequence (DNA): TGCAGCGTTGGGACAGGGGACACTGAAGCTTTCTTT.

This chain connects TRBV6-1 to TRBJ2-1; D possibly corresponds to TRBD1 (5 bases). Looked up from germline, CDR1 is MNHNS and CDR2 is SASEGT. The CDR3 is made up of 14 amino acids. Trimming stripped 6 bases from V and 0 bases from J, with 9 bases between. CDR3 DNA: TGTGCCAGCAGGACAGCGAGCTCCTACAATGAGCAGTTCTTC. This encodes CASRTASSYNEQFF.

The CDR3 spells CASSLLAGEQFF. CDR3 DNA: TGTGCCAGCAGCCTACTAGCGGGGGAGCAGTTCTTC. The genes are TRBV5-6 and TRBJ2-1; 10 bases match TRBD2. Germline V gene lookup returns CDR1 SGHDT and CDR2 YYEEEE. J gave up 10 bases and V 4 bases, and 2 bases lay outside the gene matches. The CDR3 spans 12 residues.

The V call is TRBV6-1, the J call TRBJ1-2; 7 nucleotides align to TRBD1. The CDR3 has 11 amino acids. V gave up 9 bases and J gave up 4 bases; unmatched junction bases: 2. Germline lookup yields CDR1 MNHNS and CDR2 SASEGT. In DNA, the CDR3 is TGTGCCAGTGGGACAGTCTATGGCTACACCTTC. Protein sequence: CASGTVYGYTF.

Only one count was recorded for this clone. The chain links TRBV6-5 to TRBJ2-7; no firm D call. There are 14 residues in the CDR3. Germline CDR1 and CDR2: MNHEY and SVGAGI. Trimming stripped 5 bases from V and 1 base from J, with 12 bases between. CDR3 in amino acids: CASSPLDGSYEQYF. The CDR3 DNA sequence: TGTGCCAGCAGTCCCTTGGACGGGTCCTACGAGCAGTACTTC.

V gene TRBV5-1 combines with J gene TRBJ2-2; no definite D call. In germline, CDR1 is SGHRS, CDR2 YFSETQ. V was pared by 4 bases and J by 6 bases, with 16 bases between. The CDR3 spans 15 residues. The CDR3 region is CASSLRPKLAGELFF. The CDR3 region has the DNA TGCGCCAGCAGCCTTCGACCAAAGCTCGCCGGGGAGCTGTTTTTT.

J is TRBJ2-7 and V is TRBV7-2; the match to TRBD2 covers 13 bases. This CDR3 has 14 amino acids. J gave up 7 bases and V 5 bases, and 5 bases lay outside the gene matches. Germline V gene data show CDR1 as SGHTA and CDR2 as FQGNSA. CDR3 sequence reads: CASSPGLAGVEQYF. The CDR3 DNA reads as TGTGCCAGCAGCCCCGGACTAGCGGGGGTTGAGCAGTACTTC.

The rearrangement links TRBV27 to TRBJ2-7; D uncertain. V was shortened by 6 bases and J by 3 bases, with 15 bases between the two germline ends. The CDR3 length is 14 residues. The germline V gene has CDR1 MNHEY and CDR2 SMNVEV (reference sequence). The DNA for the CDR3 is TGTGCCAGCAGCCTCAGTGGTACCGACTACGAGCAGTACTTC. Its translation is CASSLSGTDYEQYF.